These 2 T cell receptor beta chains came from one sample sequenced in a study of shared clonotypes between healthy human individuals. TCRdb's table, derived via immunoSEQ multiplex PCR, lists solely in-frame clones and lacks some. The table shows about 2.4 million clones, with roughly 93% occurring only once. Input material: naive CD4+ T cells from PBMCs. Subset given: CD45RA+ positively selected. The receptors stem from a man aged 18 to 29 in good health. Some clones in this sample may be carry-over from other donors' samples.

The CDR3 DNA sequence: TGCGCCAGCAGCTCCCTGGGGCTTCAAGAGACCCAGTACTTC. Protein sequence: CASSSLGLQETQYF. The chain joins TRBV5-1 to TRBJ2-5; maybe TRBD1 (5 bases). The CDR3 length is 14 residues. Trimming left V 3 bases short and J 2 bases short, with 11 bases between. Germline assignment: CDR1 SGHRS and CDR2 YFSETQ.

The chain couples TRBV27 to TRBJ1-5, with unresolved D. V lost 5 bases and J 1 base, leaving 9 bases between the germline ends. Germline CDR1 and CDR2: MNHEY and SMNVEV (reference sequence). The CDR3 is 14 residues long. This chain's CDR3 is CASSPYLSNQPQHF. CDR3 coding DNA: TGTGCCAGCAGTCCATACTTGAGCAATCAGCCCCAGCATTTT.